Reported below is one TCR beta chain. A sample-barcoded 5' primer and a J-beta primer mix were used in a second PCR of about 7 to 12 cycles. Each CDR3 protein gets one entry after TCRdb re-called the 5' RACE reads with MiXCR. The sample contains 1.5 million to 2 million distinct CDR3 sequences, around 40% of which appear only once. Drawn from each donor were 8.5 to 10 milliliters of peripheral blood. The CDR3 is 14 residues long. Germline V gene lookup returns CDR1 SNHLY and CDR2 FYNNEI. The J segment lost 10 bases and the V segment lost 8 bases, leaving 9 bases of the junction unmatched. This sample stems from a study of blood T cells in healthy people across ages.

This TCR was sampled from a human donor in good health. The chain joins TRBV2 to TRBJ1-6, with TRBD1 identical over 9 bases. Sequencing used blood. The CDR3 DNA reads as TGTGCCAGCGGTCGTGGACAGGGGAACTCACCCCTCCACTTT. It is translated as CASGRGQGNSPLHF. Filled out from reference TRBV2 and TRBJ1-6, the complete variable domain reads EPEVTQTPSHQVTQMGQEVILRCVPISNHLYFYWYRQILGQKVEFLVSFYNNEISEKSEIFDDQFSVERPDGSNFTLKIRSTKLEDSAMYFCASGRGQGNSPLHFGNGTRLTVT.